A single sample gave rise to the 7 T cell receptor beta chains below, sequenced in a study of response to subunit inactivated influenza vaccine. TCRdb re-called the RT-PCR reads with MiXCR, one entry per CDR3 protein. This sample has about 300,000 distinct CDR3 sequences, with 22% found just once. The sequencing here drew on PBMCs from blood, taken around 22 months after vaccination. The receptor source for this set is a man aged 50 to 69 who received an inactivated influenza vaccine.

The genes are TRBV6-2 or TRBV6-3 and TRBJ2-1; D ambiguous. Germline V CDR1 and CDR2: MNHEY, SVGEGT. V was cut by 8 bases and J by 4 bases, with 18 bases left in between. The CDR3 is 15 residues long. In DNA form, the CDR3 reads TGTGCCAGCCGTACCGACCCGACGACTTACAATGAGCAGTTCTTC. Its protein is CASRTDPTTYNEQFF.

The gene calls are TRBV29-1 and TRBJ2-3, with D possibly TRBD2 on 5 matching bases. The germline V and J ends were trimmed by 6 bases and 3 bases, with 19 bases remaining between them. The CDR3 runs 15 residues. Germline V gene data show CDR1 as SQVTM and CDR2 as ANQGSEA. The CDR3 loop reads CSVGVGTVQTDTQYF. In DNA, the CDR3 is TGCAGCGTCGGGGTGGGCACAGTACAAACAGATACGCAGTATTTT.

This clonotype was detected a few times. The chain recombines TRBV12-3 or TRBV12-4 with TRBJ2-7; D is unclear. V lost 4 bases to trimming and J lost 3 bases, with 7 bases between them. The CDR3 sequence is 12 residues long. In DNA, the CDR3 is TGTGCCAGCAGTTCCATCGACTACGAGCAGTACTTC. Protein sequence: CASSSIDYEQYF.

The rearrangement uses TRBV20-1 and TRBJ2-7; D may correspond to TRBD1 or TRBD2 (5 bases each). The CDR3 length is 13 residues. From germline, CDR1 is DFQATT and CDR2 SNEGSKA (reference sequence). This CDR3 reads CAQSQGVSYEQYF. CDR3 in DNA: TGCGCCCAAAGCCAGGGAGTTTCCTACGAGCAGTACTTC.

This chain uses TRBV6-1 with TRBJ1-5; possibly TRBD1 for D (5 bases). This CDR3 is built from 17 residues. The V gene lost 7 bases and the J gene lost 2 bases, with 21 bases spanning the gap. CDR1 is MNHNS, CDR2 SASEGT, per germline. CDR3 nucleotide sequence: TGTGCCAGCAACCCCTTACGACAGAACCTCGGCAATCAGCCCCAGCATTTT. Translation: CASNPLRQNLGNQPQHF.

The chain couples TRBV7-2 to TRBJ2-3; D is uncertain. The CDR3 sequence is 17 residues long. With 4 bases removed from V and 0 bases from J, the gap between germline ends came to 17 bases. Germline V gene data show CDR1 as SGHTA and CDR2 as FQGNSA. CDR3 nucleotides: TGTGCCAGCAGCTCCCTGAGCCGAGGCTCTAGCACAGATACGCAGTATTTT. It codes for CASSSLSRGSSTDTQYF.

The CDR3 loop is CSAREDSLRPQHF. CDR3 nucleotides: TGCAGTGCTAGAGAGGACAGTCTCCGGCCCCAGCATTTT. The chain joins TRBV20-1 to TRBJ1-5, with a possible D match to TRBD1 (6 bases). Deletions cut 0 bases from V and 9 bases from J, with 12 bases between. The CDR3 is made up of 13 amino acids. The germline V gene encodes CDR1 DFQATT and CDR2 SNEGSKA (reference sequence).